The TCR beta chain described here comes from a study of blood T cell repertoires in COVID-19. Deletions cut 2 bases from V and 4 bases from J, with 12 bases between. Germline CDR1 reads MNHEY; CDR2 reads SVGAGI. CDR3 length: 15 residues. Repertoires were generated with immunoSEQ multiplex PCR, while TCRdb's copy carries only in-frame clones and drops some. The repertoire holds fewer than 150,000 clones, with 84% as singletons. The sample taken for sequencing was peripheral blood. The J gene is TRBJ2-1, the V gene TRBV6-5; D is unresolved. The sequence was collected from a human donor in a cohort sampled during active COVID-19. In nucleotides, the CDR3 is TGTGCCAGCAGTTACAGGAGCCCAAGGTACAATGAGCAGTTCTTC. Translation gives CASSYRSPRYNEQFF.